This TCR beta chain was identified in a study of spatial heterogeneity in lung cancer. Indicated time point: sample taken at primary tumor resection. Whole RNA obtained from tumor, nontumor lung or frozen PBMC underwent sequencing without sorting. The donor group consisted of roughly 70 patients who had untreated, early-stage non-small cell lung cancer. This clonotype was detected ten times or more. In TCRdb, the 5' RACE reads were re-called with MiXCR into one record per CDR3 protein. The sample lists tens of thousands of distinct CDR3 sequences, less than 5.5% seen once, with around 25% in the top ten. Germline V lookup: CDR1 SGHRS, CDR2 YFSETQ. CDR3 length: 16 residues. J was trimmed by 5 bases and V by 2 bases; bases with no gene match: 13.

The receptor comes from a female donor with early-stage non-small cell lung cancer. The source material was PBMCs, sampled at surgery. V gene TRBV5-1 combines with J gene TRBJ2-7; TRBD1 aligns across 7 bases. The chain's CDR3 is CASSFPSDRPNDEQYF. The CDR3 nucleotides read TGCGCCAGCAGCTTCCCCTCGGACAGGCCAAACGACGAGCAGTACTTC.